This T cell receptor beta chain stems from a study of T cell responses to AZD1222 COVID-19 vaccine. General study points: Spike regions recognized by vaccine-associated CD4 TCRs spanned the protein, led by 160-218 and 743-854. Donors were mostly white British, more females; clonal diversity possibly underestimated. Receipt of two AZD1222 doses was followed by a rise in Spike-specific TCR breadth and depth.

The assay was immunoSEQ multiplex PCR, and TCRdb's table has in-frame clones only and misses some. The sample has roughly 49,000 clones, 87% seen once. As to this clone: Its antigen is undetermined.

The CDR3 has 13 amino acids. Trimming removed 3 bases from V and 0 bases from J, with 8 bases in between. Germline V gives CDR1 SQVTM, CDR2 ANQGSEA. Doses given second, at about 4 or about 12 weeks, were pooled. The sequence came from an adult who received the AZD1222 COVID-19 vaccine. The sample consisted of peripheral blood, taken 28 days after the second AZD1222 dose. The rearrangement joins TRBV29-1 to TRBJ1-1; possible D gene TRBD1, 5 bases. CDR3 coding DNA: TGCAGCGTTGAGAGGGGTTTGAACACTGAAGCTTTCTTT. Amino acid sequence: CSVERGLNTEAFF.